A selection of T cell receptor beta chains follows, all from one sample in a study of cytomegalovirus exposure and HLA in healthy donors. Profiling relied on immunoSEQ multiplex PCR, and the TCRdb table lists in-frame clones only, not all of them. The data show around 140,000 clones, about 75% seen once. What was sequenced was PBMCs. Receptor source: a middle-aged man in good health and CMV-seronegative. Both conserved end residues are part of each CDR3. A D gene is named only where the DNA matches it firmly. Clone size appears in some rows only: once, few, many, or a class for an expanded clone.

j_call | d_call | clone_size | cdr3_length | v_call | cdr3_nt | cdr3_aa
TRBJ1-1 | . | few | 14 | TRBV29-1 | TGCAGCGCCCGCACATTCTTCATGAACACTGAAGCTTTCTTT | CSARTFFMNTEAFF
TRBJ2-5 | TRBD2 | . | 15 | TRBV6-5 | TGTGCCAGCAGAGCTAGCGGGGGGGTACAAGAGACCCAGTACTTC | CASRASGGVQETQYF
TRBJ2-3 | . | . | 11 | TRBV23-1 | TGCGCCAGCAGGAGAACAGATACGCAGTATTTT | CASRRTDTQYF
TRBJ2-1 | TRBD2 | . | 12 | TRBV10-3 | TGTGCCATGCGGGGGACCGTGAATGAGCAGTTCTTC | CAMRGTVNEQFF
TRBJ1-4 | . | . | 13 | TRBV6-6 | TGTGCCAGCAGTTACTACGGGGATGAAAAACTGTTTTTT | CASSYYGDEKLFF
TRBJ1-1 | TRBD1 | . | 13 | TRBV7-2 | TGTGCCAGCAGCGCGACAGGGGCCACTGAAGCTTTCTTT | CASSATGATEAFF
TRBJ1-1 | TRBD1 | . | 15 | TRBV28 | TGTGCCAGCAGTTCAGCGGACAGGGGAAACACTGAAGCTTTCTTT | CASSSADRGNTEAFF
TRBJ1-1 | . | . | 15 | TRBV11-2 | TGTGCCAGCAGCTTAAACCAGGATTTGAACACTGAAGCTTTCTTT | CASSLNQDLNTEAFF
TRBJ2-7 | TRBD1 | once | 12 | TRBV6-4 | TGTGCCAGCAGTCTGACAGGGGTCGAGCAGTACTTC | CASSLTGVEQYF
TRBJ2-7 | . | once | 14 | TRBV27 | TGTGCCAGCAGTTTACTAGCGACGAGCTACGAGCAGTACTTC | CASSLLATSYEQYF
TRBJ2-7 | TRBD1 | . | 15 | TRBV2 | TGTGCCAGCAGTGACGGCGACAGGGTACCCTACGAGCAGTACTTC | CASSDGDRVPYEQYF
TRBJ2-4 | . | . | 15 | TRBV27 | TGTGCCAGCAGTTTATCAGGGGGGGGATCGAACATTCAGTACTTC | CASSLSGGGSNIQYF
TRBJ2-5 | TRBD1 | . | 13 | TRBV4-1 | TGCGCCAGCAGCGGACAGGACGGAGAGACCCAGTACTTC | CASSGQDGETQYF
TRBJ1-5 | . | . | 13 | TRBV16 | TGTGCCAGCAGCCAACCGGGAGGACAGCCCCAGCATTTT | CASSQPGGQPQHF
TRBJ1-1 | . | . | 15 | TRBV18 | TGTGCCAGCTCACTGGGAACCAGGGAGAACACTGAAGCTTTCTTT | CASSLGTRENTEAFF
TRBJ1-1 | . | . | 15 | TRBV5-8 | TGTGCCAGCAGCTCCTACCGGACATTGAACACTGAAGCTTTCTTT | CASSSYRTLNTEAFF
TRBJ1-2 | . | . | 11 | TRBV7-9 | TGTGCCAGCAGCTTGAATCAGGACTACACCTTC | CASSLNQDYTF
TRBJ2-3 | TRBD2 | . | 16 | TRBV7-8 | TGTGCCAGCAGCCCCTTAGCGGGGGGGCACACAGATACGCAGTATTTT | CASSPLAGGHTDTQYF
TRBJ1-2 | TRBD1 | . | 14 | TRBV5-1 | TGCGCCAGCAGCCCGGGACAGGGGCGCAGTGGCTACACCTTC | CASSPGQGRSGYTF
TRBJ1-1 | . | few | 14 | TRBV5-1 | TGCGCCAGCAGGACACAACCCGGGGGGGGTGAAGCTTTCTTT | CASRTQPGGGEAFF